This record concerns one T cell receptor beta chain sequence. The data derive from a study of blood T cell repertoires in COVID-19. On the study more broadly: Sample material is recorded as cDNA or gDNA derived from T cells, B-cell-depleted T cells, or PBMCs.

Sequenced by immunoSEQ multiplex PCR; TCRdb stores in-frame clones only, minus some. The repertoire holds 150,000 to 200,000 clones, with 70% to 90% as singletons. Germline V gene lookup returns CDR1 SGHNT and CDR2 YYREEE (reference sequence). The junction had 13 bases not matched to a gene; V was cut back by 1 base and J by 6 bases. This CDR3 region has 17 residues. This chain connects TRBV5-4 to TRBJ2-3, with TRBD2 matching over 8 bases. The sequenced sample consisted of peripheral blood. The source of this sequence is a man younger than 30 with acute or convalescent COVID-19. CDR3 protein: CASSLKLAELVQDTQYF. The CDR3 region has the DNA TGTGCCAGCAGCTTGAAACTAGCGGAATTAGTTCAGGATACGCAGTATTTT.